This is a list of T cell receptor beta chains from one sample in a study of molecular identifiers for immune sequencing clone quantification. Using its own MiXCR run on the PCR reads, TCRdb lists one record per CDR3 protein. The sample consists of roughly 630,000 distinct CDR3 sequences, 25% of them appearing once. The sample taken for sequencing was naive CD8+ T cells from blood, with Jurkat cell RNA spiked in. These receptors all stem from a human donor in good health. Some libraries in this study had Jurkat cell RNA spiked in. CDR3s include the opening cysteine and the closing phenylalanine or tryptophan. D genes are given only for firm matches. Not all rows give a size; the values are once, few, many and, for expanded clones, a class.

TRBV28	TRBJ2-2	NA	NA	CAGSSGYMGPGELFF	TGTGCCGGCAGTTCCGGCTATATGGGCCCCGGGGAGCTGTTTTTT
TRBV20-1	TRBJ1-1	TRBD1	many	CSARDRGWNTEAFF	TGCAGTGCTAGAGACAGGGGGTGGAACACTGAAGCTTTCTTT
TRBV19	TRBJ2-7	TRBD1	few	CASSVNRGYSYEQYF	TGTGCCAGTAGTGTGAACAGGGGGTACTCCTACGAGCAGTACTTC
TRBV4-3	TRBJ2-7	NA	NA	CASNQAPASYEQYF	TGCGCCAGCAACCAAGCTCCCGCGTCCTACGAGCAGTACTTC
TRBV12-3/TRBV12-4	TRBJ2-1	NA	NA	CASSFSGTGNEQFF	TGTGCCAGCAGTTTCTCCGGGACTGGTAATGAGCAGTTCTTC
TRBV13	TRBJ2-2	NA	NA	CAGSLVGTTAPGELFF	TGTGCCGGCAGCTTAGTCGGGACAACCGCCCCCGGGGAGCTGTTTTTT
TRBV2	TRBJ2-7	NA	many	CASSDVRVSPYEQYF	TGTGCCAGCAGTGATGTTCGCGTCAGCCCCTACGAGCAGTACTTC
TRBV7-6	TRBJ1-1	NA	many	CASSLAGTFEAFF	TGTGCCAGCAGCTTAGCGGGGACATTTGAAGCTTTCTTT
TRBV7-9	TRBJ1-6	NA	few	CASSDQSAPLHF	TGTGCCAGCAGCGACCAAAGTGCACCCCTCCACTTT
TRBV7-7	TRBJ2-7	NA	few	CASSLADSGAYEQYF	TGTGCTAGCAGCTTAGCGGACAGCGGGGCCTACGAGCAGTACTTC
TRBV20-1	TRBJ2-3	TRBD2	many	CSAQREAPDTQYF	TGCAGTGCCCAGCGGGAGGCCCCAGATACGCAGTATTTT
TRBV7-8	TRBJ1-5	TRBD1	NA	CASSPSTGWMPQHF	TGTGCCAGCAGCCCCTCGACAGGGTGGATGCCCCAGCATTTT
TRBV12-3/TRBV12-4	TRBJ2-2	NA	few	CASSPMGTGVLFF	TGTGCCAGCAGTCCCATGGGCACCGGGGTGCTGTTTTTT
TRBV5-4	TRBJ2-3	TRBD2	few	CASSRQREIWDTQYF	TGTGCCAGCAGCCGACAGCGGGAGATTTGGGATACGCAGTATTTT
TRBV27	TRBJ2-7	NA	NA	CASSLTGPGSEQYF	TGTGCCAGCAGTTTAACTGGCCCGGGGTCCGAGCAGTACTTC
TRBV28	TRBJ2-3	TRBD2	many	CASRSLEAGDGDTQYF	TGTGCCAGCAGATCCTTAGAGGCGGGAGATGGTGATACGCAGTATTTT
TRBV20-1	TRBJ2-3	NA	many	CSARARGTDTQYF	TGCAGTGCTAGAGCCAGGGGCACAGATACGCAGTATTTT
TRBV20-1	TRBJ2-5	NA	few	CSARNRDSVLETQYF	TGCAGTGCTAGGAACAGGGATTCCGTTTTAGAGACCCAGTACTTC
TRBV12-3/TRBV12-4	TRBJ2-2	NA	few	CASSFSHPPGGMDSMNTGELFF	TGTGCCAGCAGTTTTAGTCATCCTCCTGGAGGGATGGACAGCATGAACACCGGGGAGCTGTTTTTT
TRBV20-1	TRBJ1-1	TRBD1	many	CSARDWDRVNTEAFF	TGCAGTGCTAGAGACTGGGACAGGGTGAACACTGAAGCTTTCTTT
TRBV5-1	TRBJ2-3	TRBD2	NA	CASSPRPAGGIDTQYF	TGCGCCAGCAGCCCTAGACCAGCGGGAGGGATAGATACGCAGTATTTT
TRBV5-1	TRBJ2-2	NA	NA	CASSFPRWETYTGELFF	TGCGCCAGCAGCTTCCCCCGCTGGGAGACGTACACCGGGGAGCTGTTTTTT
TRBV5-1	TRBJ2-3	NA	NA	CASSPLGLPGTDTQYF	TGCGCCAGCAGCCCCCTCGGACTACCAGGCACAGATACGCAGTATTTT
TRBV4-1	TRBJ1-1	TRBD1	few	CASSLGDSSDTEAFF	TGCGCCAGCAGCCTGGGGGACAGTTCGGACACTGAAGCTTTCTTT
TRBV18	TRBJ2-3	NA	few	CASANERLDTQYF	TGTGCCAGCGCAAACGAGAGGTTAGATACGCAGTATTTT
TRBV3-1	TRBJ2-7	TRBD1	few	CASSPPQGASVEQYF	TGTGCCAGCAGCCCCCCCCAGGGGGCGTCAGTCGAGCAGTACTTC
TRBV6-2/TRBV6-3	TRBJ2-1	NA	NA	CATSPGDEQFF	TGTGCCACTTCACCCGGGGATGAGCAGTTCTTC
TRBV5-6	TRBJ2-1	TRBD2	NA	CASSLEEREASQFF	TGTGCCAGCAGCCTGGAGGAGCGGGAGGCCTCCCAGTTCTTC
TRBV2	TRBJ1-6	NA	NA	CASSSDSSRSSYNSPLHF	TGTGCCAGCAGTTCGGACTCCTCTAGGAGCTCCTATAATTCACCCCTCCACTTT
TRBV29-1	TRBJ2-7	NA	many	CSVHEGTYEQYF	TGCAGCGTTCACGAGGGCACCTACGAGCAGTACTTC
TRBV28	TRBJ1-4	NA	NA	CASNRWGTNEKLFF	TGTGCCAGCAACCGGTGGGGGACTAATGAAAAACTGTTTTTT
TRBV27	TRBJ2-4	NA	few	CASSLSGSKNIQYF	TGTGCCAGCAGTTTATCTGGCAGCAAAAACATTCAGTACTTC
TRBV4-1	TRBJ1-1	NA	few	CASSQDDGSLGVNTEAFF	TGCGCCAGCAGCCAAGACGACGGTTCGCTCGGGGTGAACACTGAAGCTTTCTTT
TRBV27	TRBJ1-4	NA	few	CASSSHLSEKLFF	TGTGCCAGCAGTTCCCATCTGAGTGAAAAACTGTTTTTT
TRBV6-5	TRBJ2-7	NA	NA	CASSYSQTSEQYF	TGTGCCAGCAGTTACTCGCAGACCTCCGAGCAGTACTTC
TRBV19	TRBJ2-2	NA	NA	CASSGRMTGELFF	TGTGCCAGCAGCGGGCGCATGACCGGGGAGCTGTTTTTT
TRBV2	TRBJ1-1	NA	NA	CASKDSPGHTEAFF	TGTGCCAGCAAGGACAGTCCCGGGCACACTGAAGCTTTCTTT
TRBV20-1	TRBJ2-7	NA	NA	CSGEDATTYEQYF	TGCAGTGGAGAGGACGCTACCACCTACGAGCAGTACTTC
TRBV4-1	TRBJ1-4	NA	few	CASSQGRVGEKLFF	TGCGCCAGCAGCCAAGGCAGGGTTGGTGAAAAACTGTTTTTT
TRBV12-3/TRBV12-4	TRBJ2-3	TRBD2	NA	CASSRPGTSGGDWADTQYF	TGTGCCAGCAGCCGGCCGGGGACTAGCGGGGGGGACTGGGCAGATACGCAGTATTTT
TRBV6-5	TRBJ2-7	NA	many	CASSSSEYEQYF	TGTGCCAGCAGTTCCTCAGAGTACGAGCAGTACTTC
TRBV2	TRBJ2-3	TRBD2	many	CASSEARTGLATDTQYF	TGTGCCAGCAGTGAAGCTAGGACGGGACTAGCCACAGATACGCAGTATTTT
TRBV6-2/TRBV6-3	TRBJ2-2	TRBD2	NA	CASSPRGGRTGELFF	TGTGCCAGCAGTCCGCGGGGGGGTCGCACCGGGGAGCTGTTTTTT
TRBV6-2/TRBV6-3	TRBJ2-2	NA	NA	CATYLGELFF	TGTGCCACCTACCTCGGGGAGCTGTTTTTT